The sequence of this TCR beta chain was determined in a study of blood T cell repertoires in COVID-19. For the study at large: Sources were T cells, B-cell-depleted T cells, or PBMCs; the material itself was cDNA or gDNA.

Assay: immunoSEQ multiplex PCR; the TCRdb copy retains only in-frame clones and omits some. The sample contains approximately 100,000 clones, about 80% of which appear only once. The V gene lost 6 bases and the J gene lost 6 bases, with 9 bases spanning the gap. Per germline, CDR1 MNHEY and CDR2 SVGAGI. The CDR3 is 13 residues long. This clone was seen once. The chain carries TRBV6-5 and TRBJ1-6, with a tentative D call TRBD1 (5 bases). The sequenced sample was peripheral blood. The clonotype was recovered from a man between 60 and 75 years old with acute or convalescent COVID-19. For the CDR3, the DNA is TGTGCCAGCAGCGACAGACCTAATTCACCCCTCCACTTT. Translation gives CASSDRPNSPLHF.